The entry that follows covers one T cell receptor beta chain sequence. Tens of thousands of genome equivalents of blood DNA were amplified for TRB. TRB was amplified by touch-down multiplex PCR, primer pools A and B combined. TCRdb processed the multiplex PCR reads again and assigns one entry to each CDR3 protein, with no DNA. The table for this sample gives about 2,000 distinct CDR3 sequences. These data are taken from a study of T cell clusters in autoimmune cytopenias. This CDR3 has 16 residues. CDR1 LNHDA and CDR2 SQIVND come from the germline V gene (reference sequence). V and J are TRBV19 and TRBJ2-1; TCRdb outputs TRBD2, but without DNA this stays unchecked. The source of this sequence is a human donor with an autoimmune cytopenia or autoimmune hepatitis (not recorded which). The material sequenced was peripheral blood. This chain's CDR3 is CASSTTSGGAGYEQFF.